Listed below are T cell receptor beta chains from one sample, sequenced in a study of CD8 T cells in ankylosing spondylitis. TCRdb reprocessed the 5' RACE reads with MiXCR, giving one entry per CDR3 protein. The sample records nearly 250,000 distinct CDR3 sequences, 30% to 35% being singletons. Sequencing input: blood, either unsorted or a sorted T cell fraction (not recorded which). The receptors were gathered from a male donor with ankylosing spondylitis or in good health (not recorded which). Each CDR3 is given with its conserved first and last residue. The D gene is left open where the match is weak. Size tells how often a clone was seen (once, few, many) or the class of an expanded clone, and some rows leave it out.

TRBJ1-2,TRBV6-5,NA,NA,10,CASYPAGYTF,TGTGCCAGCTACCCAGCTGGCTACACCTTC
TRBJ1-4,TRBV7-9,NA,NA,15,CASSPKGGDNEKLFF,TGTGCCAGCAGCCCCAAGGGGGGGGATAATGAAAAACTGTTTTTT
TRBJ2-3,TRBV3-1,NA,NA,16,CASSQVWGAVADTQYF,TGTGCCAGCAGCCAAGTCTGGGGGGCCGTGGCAGATACGCAGTATTTT
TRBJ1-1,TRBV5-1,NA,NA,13,CASNTGSSTEAFF,TGCGCCAGCAATACAGGGTCGTCCACTGAAGCTTTCTTT
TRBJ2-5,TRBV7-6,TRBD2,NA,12,CASTLAGGAQYF,TGTGCAAGCACCCTAGCGGGGGGGGCCCAGTACTTC
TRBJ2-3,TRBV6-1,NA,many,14,CASSADYSTDTQYF,TGTGCCAGCAGTGCGGACTACAGCACAGATACGCAGTATTTT
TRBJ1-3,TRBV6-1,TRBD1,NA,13,CASGTGAGNTIYF,TGTGCCAGCGGGACAGGGGCTGGAAACACCATATATTTT
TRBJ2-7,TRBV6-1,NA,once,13,CASSGAGTYEQYF,TGTGCCAGCAGCGGGGCAGGGACCTACGAGCAGTACTTC
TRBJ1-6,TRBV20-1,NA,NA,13,CSASETAHSPLHF,TGCAGTGCTAGCGAGACCGCTCATTCACCCCTCCACTTT
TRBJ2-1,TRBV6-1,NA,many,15,CASSAFGASYNEQFF,TGTGCCAGCAGTGCCTTTGGGGCCTCCTACAATGAGCAGTTCTTC
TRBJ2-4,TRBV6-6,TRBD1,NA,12,CASSSWTGEVNF,TGTGCCAGCAGTTCCTGGACAGGGGAGGTAAACTTC
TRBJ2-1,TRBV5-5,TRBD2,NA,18,CASSLGLAVTASYNEQFF,TGTGCCAGCAGCTTGGGTCTAGCGGTGACCGCCTCCTACAATGAGCAGTTCTTC
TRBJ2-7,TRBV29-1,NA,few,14,CSVEDRGQGNEQYF,TGCAGCGTTGAAGATCGCGGGCAGGGAAACGAGCAGTACTTC
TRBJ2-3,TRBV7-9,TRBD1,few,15,CASSLGDRGQGTQYF,TGTGCCAGCAGCTTAGGGGACAGGGGGCAGGGTACGCAGTATTTT
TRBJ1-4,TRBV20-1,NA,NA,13,CSAPRDIKEKLFF,TGCAGTGCTCCTCGGGACATAAAGGAAAAACTGTTTTTT
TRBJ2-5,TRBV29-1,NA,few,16,CSVGYSLLDLQETQYF,TGCAGCGTTGGGTACAGCCTACTAGATTTACAAGAGACCCAGTACTTC
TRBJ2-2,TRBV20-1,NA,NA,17,CSASGRRGDRFTGELFF,TGCAGTGCTTCGGGGCGGAGGGGGGACAGATTCACCGGGGAGCTGTTTTTT
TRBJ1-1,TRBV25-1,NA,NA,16,CASSDWAGDMNTEAFF,TGTGCCAGCAGTGATTGGGCAGGGGACATGAACACTGAAGCTTTCTTT
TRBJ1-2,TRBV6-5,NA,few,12,CASRQSNYGYTF,TGTGCCAGCAGGCAGAGTAACTATGGCTACACCTTC
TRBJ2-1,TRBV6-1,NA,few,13,CASSRGVGNEQFF,TGTGCCAGCTCGAGGGGGGTTGGAAATGAGCAGTTCTTC
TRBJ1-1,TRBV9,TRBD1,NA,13,CASSVVGGNEAFF,TGTGCCAGCAGCGTGGTAGGGGGCAATGAAGCTTTCTTT
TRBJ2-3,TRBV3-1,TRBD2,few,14,CASSHGGGTDTQYF,TGTGCCAGCAGCCACGGGGGGGGCACAGATACGCAGTATTTT
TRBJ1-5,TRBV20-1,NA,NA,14,CSAKRDASPQPQHF,TGCAGTGCTAAGCGGGACGCTTCACCTCAGCCCCAGCATTTT
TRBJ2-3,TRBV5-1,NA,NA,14,CASSLEGPSDTQYF,TGCGCCAGCAGCTTGGAGGGACCCTCGGATACGCAGTATTTT
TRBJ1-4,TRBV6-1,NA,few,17,CASREGGAKSSGEKLFF,TGTGCCAGCAGGGAGGGGGGGGCGAAAAGTTCCGGTGAAAAACTGTTTTTT
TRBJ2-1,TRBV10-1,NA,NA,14,CASSPGETNNEQFF,TGCGCCAGCAGTCCGGGGGAGACTAACAATGAGCAGTTCTTC
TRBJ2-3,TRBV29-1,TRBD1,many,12,CSVEEDRDTQYF,TGCAGCGTTGAGGAGGACAGGGATACGCAGTATTTT
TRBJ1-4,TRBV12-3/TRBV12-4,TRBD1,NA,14,CASRRDRESEKLFF,TGTGCCAGCAGACGGGACAGGGAGAGTGAAAAACTGTTTTTT
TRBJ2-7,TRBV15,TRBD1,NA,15,CATSTRDRGQYEQYF,TGTGCCACCAGCACACGGGACAGGGGGCAGTACGAGCAGTACTTC
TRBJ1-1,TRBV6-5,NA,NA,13,CASSYSGVTEAFF,TGTGCCAGCAGTTACTCAGGGGTCACTGAAGCTTTCTTT
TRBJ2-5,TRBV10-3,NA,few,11,CAIGLQETQYF,TGTGCCATCGGCCTGCAAGAGACCCAGTACTTC
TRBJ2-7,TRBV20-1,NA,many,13,CSARVQRSYEQYF,TGCAGTGCTAGGGTACAGAGATCCTACGAGCAGTACTTC
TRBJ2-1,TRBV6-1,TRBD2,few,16,CASRAASGGARGEQFF,TGTGCCAGCAGGGCGGCCAGCGGGGGGGCCCGTGGTGAGCAGTTCTTC
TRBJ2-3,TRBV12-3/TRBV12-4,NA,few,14,CASTVQRVTDTQYF,TGTGCCAGCACCGTTCAGCGGGTCACAGATACGCAGTATTTT
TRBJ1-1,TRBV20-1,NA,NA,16,CSARGLGSDTRRGAFF,TGCAGTGCTAGAGGCCTTGGTTCTGACACTAGGAGGGGAGCTTTCTTT
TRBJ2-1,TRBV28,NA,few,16,CASTVLGSASYNEQFF,TGTGCCAGCACCGTTCTGGGGTCTGCATCCTACAATGAGCAGTTCTTC
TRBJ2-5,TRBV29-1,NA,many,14,CSVEAGATRETQYF,TGCAGCGTTGAAGCGGGGGCCACTCGGGAGACCCAGTACTTC
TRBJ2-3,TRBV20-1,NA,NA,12,CSPTASTDTQYF,TGCAGCCCGACAGCAAGCACAGATACGCAGTATTTT
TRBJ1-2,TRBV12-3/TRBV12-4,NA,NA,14,CASSLAVRSYGYTF,TGTGCCAGCAGTTTAGCGGTGAGGAGCTATGGCTACACCTTC
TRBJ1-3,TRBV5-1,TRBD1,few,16,CASSLERQGAGNTIYF,TGCGCCAGCAGCTTGGAGAGGCAGGGGGCTGGAAACACCATATATTTT
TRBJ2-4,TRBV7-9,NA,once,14,CASSLGDLGAIQYF,TGTGCCAGCAGCTTAGGGGACCTTGGGGCCATTCAGTACTTC
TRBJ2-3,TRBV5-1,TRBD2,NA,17,CASSLGPSGGFTDTQYF,TGCGCCAGCAGCCTGGGTCCTAGCGGGGGGTTCACAGATACGCAGTATTTT
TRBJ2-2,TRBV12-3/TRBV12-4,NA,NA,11,CASLRTGELFF,TGTGCCAGCCTACGGACCGGGGAGCTGTTTTTT
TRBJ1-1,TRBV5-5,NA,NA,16,CASSLHYTGTQGEAFF,TGTGCCAGCAGCTTACACTATACAGGGACGCAGGGTGAAGCTTTCTTT
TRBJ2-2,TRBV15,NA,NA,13,CATTGTNTGELFF,TGTGCCACCACAGGGACGAACACCGGGGAGCTGTTTTTT
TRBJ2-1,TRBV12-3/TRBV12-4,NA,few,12,CASSLLAGEQFF,TGTGCCAGCAGTTTGCTGGCGGGGGAGCAGTTCTTC
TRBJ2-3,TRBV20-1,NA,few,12,CSAKPRTDTQYF,TGCAGTGCCAAGCCGCGCACAGATACGCAGTATTTT
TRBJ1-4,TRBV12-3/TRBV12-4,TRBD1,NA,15,CASSNTRRGSEKLFF,TGTGCCAGCAGTAATACCCGCAGGGGGAGTGAAAAACTGTTTTTT
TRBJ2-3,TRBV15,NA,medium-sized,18,CATSRGVEGARSTDTQYF,TGTGCCACCAGCAGAGGGGTGGAGGGGGCGCGAAGCACAGATACGCAGTATTTT
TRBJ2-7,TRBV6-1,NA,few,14,CASKGGQSSYEQYF,TGTGCCAGCAAGGGGGGTCAAAGCTCCTACGAGCAGTACTTC
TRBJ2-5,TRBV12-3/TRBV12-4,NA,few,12,CASRPGEETQYF,TGTGCCAGCAGGCCGGGGGAAGAGACCCAGTACTTC
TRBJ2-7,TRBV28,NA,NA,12,CASRRGSYEQYF,TGTGCCAGCAGAAGGGGATCCTACGAGCAGTACTTC
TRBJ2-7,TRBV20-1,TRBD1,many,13,CSARSDRGYEQYF,TGCAGTGCTAGATCGGACAGGGGCTACGAGCAGTACTTC
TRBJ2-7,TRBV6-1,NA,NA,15,CASSREVTASYEQYF,TGTGCCAGCAGTCGAGAGGTGACAGCCTCCTACGAGCAGTACTTC
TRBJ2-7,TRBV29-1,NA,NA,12,CSVEDLGYEQYF,TGCAGCGTTGAAGATCTCGGGTATGAGCAGTACTTC